The 20 T cell receptor beta chains listed next were all sequenced from one sample in a study of blood T cell repertoires in COVID-19. TCRdb's table, derived via immunoSEQ multiplex PCR, lists solely in-frame clones and lacks some. Among around 200,000 clones, roughly 77% were seen once, and the ten largest hold about 9%. What was sequenced was PBMCs or T cells enriched from blood (not recorded which). Receptors originate from a man aged 35-49 years who had recovered from COVID-19.

This clone showed up just once. J is TRBJ2-5 and V is TRBV4-1, with 13 bases identical to TRBD2. The CDR3 covers 15 residues. V was pared by 1 base and J by 11 bases, with 7 bases of the junction left unmatched. From germline, CDR1 is MGHRA and CDR2 YSYEKL. CDR3 nucleotide sequence: TGCGCCAGCAGCCAAGGGCAACTAGCGGGAGGGCATCAGTACTTC. It translates to CASSQGQLAGGHQYF.

This clone was seen only a few times. CDR3 protein: CASSSSGTVNYGYTF. The CDR3 DNA is TGTGCCAGCAGCTCCTCCGGGACTGTCAACTATGGCTACACCTTC. The gene calls are TRBV7-9 and TRBJ1-2; TRBD1 is a possible D gene (5 bases). Germline V lookup: CDR1 SEHNR, CDR2 FQNEAQ (reference sequence). The CDR3 runs to 15 residues. V gave up 4 bases and J gave up 2 bases, with 14 bases separating them. Complete variable domain (other parts from reference TRBV7-9 and TRBJ1-2): DTGVSQNPRHKITKRGQNVTFRCDPISEHNRLYWYRQTLGQGPEFLTYFQNEAQLEKSRLLSDRFSAERPKGSFSTLEIQRTEQGDSAMYLCASSSSGTVNYGYTFGSGTRLTVV.

This clone was observed many times. J is TRBJ1-2 and V is TRBV5-6; D gene uncertain. This CDR3 comprises 12 residues. Germline V lookup: CDR1 SGHDT, CDR2 YYEEEE. V dropped 3 bases and J dropped 2 bases, with 5 bases sitting between them. CDR3 sequence reads: CASSSTNYGYTF. CDR3 bases: TGTGCCAGCAGCTCCACAAACTATGGCTACACCTTC.

Concerning this clone itself: The same CDR3 can be traced to other DNA sequences in this sample. The rearrangement uses TRBV6-5 and TRBJ1-5; 8 nucleotides agree with TRBD1. The CDR3 covers 14 residues. Germline V gene sequence: CDR1 MNHEY, CDR2 SVGAGI. V trimming: 3 bases; J trimming: 7 bases; junction bases outside the gene matches: 5. Here the CDR3 DNA reads TGTGCCAGCAGTTATGGACAGGGTGGACAGCCCCAGCATTTT. Translated: CASSYGQGGQPQHF.

The gene calls are TRBV19 and TRBJ2-2; 8 bases match TRBD2. CDR1 and CDR2 from the germline V gene are LNHDA and SQIVND (reference sequence). Trimming at V came to 1 base and at J to 4 bases, leaving 20 bases not matched to a gene. This CDR3 has 21 residues. For the CDR3, the DNA is TGTGCCAGTAGTATAGGATCGCGGGGAAAGGGACTAGTCGGAACCACCGGGGAGCTGTTTTTT. Translation gives CASSIGSRGKGLVGTTGELFF. Combining the CDR3 with reference TRBV19 and TRBJ2-2 gives the whole variable domain DGGITQSPKYLFRKEGQNVTLSCEQNLNHDAMYWYRQDPGQGLRLIYYSQIVNDFQKGDIAEGYSVSREKKESFPLTVTSAQKNPTAFYLCASSIGSRGKGLVGTTGELFFGEGSRLTVL.

The chain couples TRBV19 to TRBJ2-1, with 11 bases lining up with TRBD2. CDR1 is LNHDA and CDR2 is SQIVND in the germline V gene (reference sequence). The CDR3 has 17 amino acids. Trimming removed 1 base from V and 7 bases from J; junction bases left unmatched: 9. CDR3 in amino acids: CASSIAVTSGSLNEQFF. DNA for the CDR3: TGTGCCAGTAGTATAGCCGTCACTAGCGGGAGTTTGAATGAGCAGTTCTTC.

This chain connects TRBV30 to TRBJ2-1, with D possibly being TRBD2 (6 bases). V was cut by 2 bases and J by 9 bases, with 20 bases left in between. The CDR3 contains 15 residues. In germline, CDR1 is GTSNPN, CDR2 SVGIG (reference sequence). The CDR3: CAWSNKGTQKGEQFF. The CDR3 coding sequence is TGTGCCTGGAGTAATAAGGGGACTCAGAAGGGTGAGCAGTTCTTC.

This clone occurred once. V usage is TRBV27 and J usage is TRBJ1-1; D gene uncertain. Germline loops: CDR1 MNHEY, CDR2 SMNVEV (reference sequence). This CDR3 spans 14 amino acids. V lost 2 bases and J lost 0, with 7 bases in between. The chain's CDR3 is CASSLVDMNTEAFF. The CDR3 DNA is TGTGCCAGCAGTTTAGTCGACATGAACACTGAAGCTTTCTTT.

V usage is TRBV4-1 and J usage is TRBJ1-1; D gene uncertain. The germline V gene encodes CDR1 MGHRA and CDR2 YSYEKL. CDR3 length equals 15 residues. The V end was cut by 1 base, the J end by 2 bases, with 11 bases between. This chain's CDR3 is CASSQVLRSNTEAFF. DNA of the CDR3: TGCGCCAGCAGCCAAGTCCTTAGGAGCAACACTGAAGCTTTCTTT.

The V gene is TRBV7-9, the J gene TRBJ2-5, with D perhaps matching TRBD2 (6 bases). The V gene's germline CDR1 is SEHNR and CDR2 FQNEAQ (reference sequence). The CDR3 is 14 residues long. The V end was cut by 2 bases, the J end by 5 bases, with 12 bases between. Written as DNA, the CDR3 is TGTGCCAGCAGCTTATCGCCGGCGGGGGAGACCCAGTACTTC. This gives the protein CASSLSPAGETQYF.

V usage is TRBV10-2 and J usage is TRBJ2-1, with D perhaps TRBD1 (6 bases). The length of the CDR3 is 14 residues. Trimming left V 4 bases short and J 6 bases short, with 13 bases between. CDR1 WSHSY and CDR2 SAAADI come from the germline V gene. CDR3 nucleotides: TGCGCCAGCAGTGTCGGCAGGGGTGTCAATGAGCAGTTCTTC. It translates to CASSVGRGVNEQFF.

The chain couples TRBV5-6 to TRBJ2-7, with 7 positions matching TRBD1. V was pared by 4 bases and J by 2 bases, with 3 bases of the junction left unmatched. CDR3 length equals 13 residues. Germline assignment: CDR1 SGHDT and CDR2 YYEEEE. The CDR3: CASSIGTAYEQYF. The CDR3 DNA sequence: TGTGCCAGCAGCATCGGGACAGCCTACGAGCAGTACTTC.

A note on this clone: Other DNA sequences from this sample encode an identical CDR3 as well. The chain is built from TRBV30 and TRBJ1-5; TRBD1 is a possible D gene (5 bases). The germline V gene has CDR1 GTSNPN and CDR2 SVGIG (reference sequence). V was shortened by 2 bases and J by 4 bases, with 9 bases between the two germline ends. There are 13 residues in the CDR3. The CDR3 region has the DNA TGTGCCTGGAGTCGCCAGGGAAATCAGCCCCAGCATTTT. This sequence encodes CAWSRQGNQPQHF.

The chain carries TRBV10-3 and TRBJ1-2; D gene uncertain. Germline V gene lookup returns CDR1 ENHRY and CDR2 SYGVKD. The CDR3 covers 15 residues. The V and J ends lost 2 bases and 3 bases respectively, with 13 bases between them. The CDR3: CAISEGSARYYGYTF. In DNA, the CDR3 is TGTGCCATCAGTGAGGGGAGTGCGCGCTACTATGGCTACACCTTC.

J is TRBJ2-7 and V is TRBV14; a weak D match, TRBD1 (6 bases). The CDR3 is 13 residues long. V lost 4 bases and J lost 3, with 10 bases in between. In germline, CDR1 is SGHDN, CDR2 FVKESK. The CDR3 nucleotides are TGTGCCAGCAGCCTGGGACAAAACTACGAGCAGTACTTC. The encoded protein is CASSLGQNYEQYF.

The chain is built from TRBV7-3 and TRBJ2-5; 7 bases are a match to TRBD2. The CDR3 extends over 14 amino acids. The germline CDR1 and CDR2 sequences are SGHTA and FQGTGA. V was clipped by 2 bases and J by 5 bases; unmatched bases: 5. Written as DNA, the CDR3 is TGTGCCAGCAGCTTAGCGGGAGCTAAGGAGACCCAGTACTTC. Translation gives CASSLAGAKETQYF.

This clone has just one count. V is TRBV12-5 and J is TRBJ2-5, with D perhaps matching TRBD2 (6 bases). Germline CDR1 is LGHNT and CDR2 is FRNRAP. There are 13 residues in the CDR3. Trimming shortened V by 1 base and J by 5 bases, and 8 bases separated the two germline ends. In DNA, the CDR3 is TGTGCTAGTGGTTTGGCGGGAGTCGAGACCCAGTACTTC. Residues: CASGLAGVETQYF.

The rearrangement joins TRBV9 to TRBJ1-1; D ambiguous. CDR1 is SGDLS and CDR2 is YYNGEE in the germline V gene. V dropped 4 bases and J dropped 4 bases, with 11 bases sitting between them. This CDR3 has 13 residues. CDR3 protein: CASSPLRSTEAFF. DNA of the CDR3: TGTGCCAGCAGCCCCCTAAGGAGCACTGAAGCTTTCTTT.

About this clone itself: Within the sample, other DNA sequences also encode this same CDR3. The gene calls are TRBV5-1 and TRBJ2-1, with 11 bases identical to TRBD2. The germline gives CDR1 SGHRS, CDR2 YFSETQ. This CDR3 is built from 14 residues. The ends lost 3 bases at V and 6 bases at J; junction bases unmatched: 2. CDR3 DNA: TGCGCCAGCAGCTCAGGACTAGCGGGCAATGAGCAGTTCTTC. This gives the protein CASSSGLAGNEQFF.

This chain links TRBV9 with TRBJ2-7; 10 bases match TRBD1. The V segment lost 1 base and the J segment 6 bases; nucleotides outside the gene matches: 4. The length of the CDR3 is 14 residues. The germline V gene encodes CDR1 SGDLS and CDR2 YYNGEE. As DNA, the CDR3 is TGTGCCAGCAGCGTATCGACAGGGGGCCGCGAGCAGTACTTC. Translation: CASSVSTGGREQYF.